The entry below describes one T cell receptor (beta chain). Germline CDR1 SEHNR, CDR2 FQNEAQ (reference sequence). Trimming took 1 base from V and 3 from J, leaving 13 bases between them. The CDR3 consists of 15 residues. Sequenced by immunoSEQ multiplex PCR; TCRdb stores in-frame clones only, minus some. The sample holds 6,500 to 8,500 clones, 65% to 70% seen once. This entry comes from a study of siplizumab effects on memory and regulatory T cells. Material for sequencing was effector memory CD8+ T cells sorted from blood. Subset: unstimulated CD8+ effector memory T cells. This receptor was obtained from a human donor in good health. This rearrangement joins TRBV7-9 to TRBJ2-7; D tentatively reads TRBD1 or TRBD2 (5 bases each). In DNA form, the CDR3 reads TGTGCCAGCAGCTTAGTGGGGACGGAAGACTACGAGCAGTACTTC. It is translated as CASSLVGTEDYEQYF.